This is a list of T cell receptor beta chains from one sample in a study of blood T cell repertoires in COVID-19. The method was immunoSEQ multiplex PCR; TCRdb's version includes in-frame clones alone and lacks a portion of them. Of over 150,000 clones in the sample, about 80% were seen once. Sequences were obtained from PBMCs or T cells enriched from blood (not recorded which). Receptors were obtained from a man aged 40-49 years who had recovered from COVID-19. Both conserved end residues are part of each CDR3. A D gene is named only where the DNA matches it firmly. Some rows mark clone size as missing; the rest say once, few, many or name a class of expanded clone.

clone_size: -; j_call: TRBJ2-3; d_call: TRBD2; v_call: TRBV7-2; cdr3_aa: CASIDLLAGLLGTQYF; cdr3_nt: TGTGCCAGCATCGACTTGCTAGCGGGCCTACTGGGGACGCAGTATTTT
clone_size: -; j_call: TRBJ2-7; d_call: -; v_call: TRBV11-3; cdr3_aa: CASSLGFGTYYEQYF; cdr3_nt: TGTGCCAGCAGCTTAGGGTTTGGGACTTACTACGAGCAGTACTTC
clone_size: -; j_call: TRBJ1-2; d_call: -; v_call: TRBV11-2; cdr3_aa: CASSLDGYGYTF; cdr3_nt: TGTGCCAGCAGCTTAGACGGCTATGGCTACACCTTC
clone_size: once; j_call: TRBJ1-6; d_call: -; v_call: TRBV5-6; cdr3_aa: CASSPGNARSPLHF; cdr3_nt: TGTGCCAGCAGCCCGGGGAATGCGCGCTCACCCCTCCACTTT
clone_size: -; j_call: TRBJ1-5; d_call: -; v_call: TRBV19; cdr3_aa: CASGRNSNQPQHF; cdr3_nt: TGTGCCAGTGGCCGAAATAGCAATCAGCCCCAGCATTTT
clone_size: -; j_call: TRBJ1-3; d_call: -; v_call: TRBV20-1; cdr3_aa: CSASGTRRSGNTIYF; cdr3_nt: TGCAGTGCTAGTGGGACACGTCGCTCTGGAAACACCATATATTTT
clone_size: -; j_call: TRBJ1-3; d_call: -; v_call: TRBV29-1; cdr3_aa: CVYRTSGNTIYF; cdr3_nt: TGCGTCTACAGAACCTCTGGAAACACCATATATTTT
clone_size: once; j_call: TRBJ2-5; d_call: TRBD1; v_call: TRBV28; cdr3_aa: CASSPLDREETQYF; cdr3_nt: TGTGCCAGCAGTCCCTTGGACAGGGAAGAGACCCAGTACTTC
clone_size: -; j_call: TRBJ1-2; d_call: -; v_call: TRBV28; cdr3_aa: CASSTRVTPIYYGYTF; cdr3_nt: TGTGCCAGCAGTACTCGAGTTACCCCGATTTACTATGGCTACACCTTC
clone_size: -; j_call: TRBJ2-2; d_call: TRBD1; v_call: TRBV11-2; cdr3_aa: CASNHYRGDGNTGELFF; cdr3_nt: TGTGCCAGCAACCATTACAGGGGCGACGGGAACACCGGGGAGCTGTTTTTT
clone_size: -; j_call: TRBJ1-3; d_call: TRBD1; v_call: TRBV30; cdr3_aa: CAWSPYRGGNTIYF; cdr3_nt: TGTGCCTGGAGCCCCTACAGGGGGGGAAACACCATATATTTT
clone_size: -; j_call: TRBJ2-7; d_call: -; v_call: TRBV5-5; cdr3_aa: CASSWLTSYEQYF; cdr3_nt: TGTGCCAGCAGCTGGCTGACTAGCTACGAGCAGTACTTC
clone_size: -; j_call: TRBJ1-2; d_call: TRBD1; v_call: TRBV6-1; cdr3_aa: CASSEVIGTGSYYGYTF; cdr3_nt: TGTGCCAGCAGTGAAGTGATAGGGACAGGGTCATACTATGGCTACACCTTC
clone_size: -; j_call: TRBJ2-1; d_call: TRBD1; v_call: TRBV19; cdr3_aa: CASSPWTGGLNEQFF; cdr3_nt: TGTGCCAGTAGTCCCTGGACAGGGGGCCTGAATGAGCAGTTCTTC
clone_size: -; j_call: TRBJ1-4; d_call: TRBD1; v_call: TRBV7-9; cdr3_aa: CASSFIDRANEKLFF; cdr3_nt: TGTGCCAGCAGCTTCATCGACAGGGCAAATGAAAAACTGTTTTTT
clone_size: -; j_call: TRBJ2-3; d_call: -; v_call: TRBV7-9; cdr3_aa: CASSFEASDTQYF; cdr3_nt: TGTGCCAGCAGCTTCGAGGCATCAGATACGCAGTATTTT
clone_size: once; j_call: TRBJ2-1; d_call: TRBD1; v_call: TRBV3-1/TRBV3-2; cdr3_aa: CASSLQGDYNEQFF; cdr3_nt: TGTGCCAGCAGCCTTCAGGGGGACTACAATGAGCAGTTCTTC
clone_size: -; j_call: TRBJ1-1; d_call: TRBD1; v_call: TRBV5-6; cdr3_aa: CASSLGTVYTEAFF; cdr3_nt: TGTGCCAGCAGTCTGGGGACAGTTTACACTGAAGCTTTCTTT
clone_size: -; j_call: TRBJ1-1; d_call: TRBD1; v_call: TRBV18; cdr3_aa: CAGSGTGETEAFF; cdr3_nt: TGTGCCGGTTCAGGGACAGGGGAGACTGAAGCTTTCTTT
clone_size: -; j_call: TRBJ1-1; d_call: -; v_call: TRBV7-9; cdr3_aa: CASSPSSDTEAFF; cdr3_nt: TGTGCCAGCAGCCCCTCGTCGGACACTGAAGCTTTCTTT
clone_size: -; j_call: TRBJ1-2; d_call: -; v_call: TRBV5-8; cdr3_aa: CASSLAGISYGYTF; cdr3_nt: TGTGCCAGCAGCTTGGCAGGAATCAGCTATGGCTACACCTTC
clone_size: -; j_call: TRBJ1-2; d_call: -; v_call: TRBV19; cdr3_aa: CASSTQGLGGYTF; cdr3_nt: TGTGCCAGTAGTACCCAGGGACTTGGCGGCTACACCTTC
clone_size: -; j_call: TRBJ2-7; d_call: -; v_call: TRBV21-1; cdr3_aa: CASSKVGGGKRQYF; cdr3_nt: TGTGCCAGCAGCAAGGTAGGGGGGGGCAAGAGGCAGTACTTC
clone_size: -; j_call: TRBJ1-5; d_call: -; v_call: TRBV16; cdr3_aa: CASSQSSQGNQPQHF; cdr3_nt: TGTGCCAGCAGCCAATCTTCCCAGGGCAATCAGCCCCAGCATTTT
clone_size: -; j_call: TRBJ1-5; d_call: -; v_call: TRBV28; cdr3_aa: CASSGHLLAKRHF; cdr3_nt: TGTGCCAGCAGCGGTCATCTCTTAGCGAAACGGCATTTT
clone_size: -; j_call: TRBJ1-1; d_call: -; v_call: TRBV6-1; cdr3_aa: CASSEYQANTEAFF; cdr3_nt: TGTGCCAGCAGTGAATACCAGGCGAACACTGAAGCTTTCTTT
clone_size: few; j_call: TRBJ2-1; d_call: TRBD2; v_call: TRBV24-1; cdr3_aa: CATSDSVLAGGRGSYNEQFF; cdr3_nt: TGTGCCACCAGTGATTCGGTACTAGCGGGGGGGCGGGGCTCCTACAATGAGCAGTTCTTC
clone_size: -; j_call: TRBJ2-7; d_call: -; v_call: TRBV18; cdr3_aa: CASSPLQISEQYF; cdr3_nt: TGTGCCAGCTCACCACTGCAGATATCCGAGCAGTACTTC
clone_size: -; j_call: TRBJ1-1; d_call: -; v_call: TRBV7-9; cdr3_aa: CASSLLATEAFF; cdr3_nt: TGTGCCAGCAGCTTATTGGCCACTGAAGCTTTCTTT
clone_size: -; j_call: TRBJ1-1; d_call: -; v_call: TRBV14; cdr3_aa: CASSHGHGTEAFF; cdr3_nt: TGTGCCAGCAGCCATGGACACGGGACTGAAGCTTTCTTT
clone_size: -; j_call: TRBJ1-5; d_call: TRBD1; v_call: TRBV4-1; cdr3_aa: CASSHPGQGQPQHF; cdr3_nt: TGCGCCAGCAGCCATCCGGGACAGGGTCAGCCCCAGCATTTT
clone_size: -; j_call: TRBJ2-3; d_call: -; v_call: TRBV11-2; cdr3_aa: CASSLTPDTQYF; cdr3_nt: TGTGCCAGCAGCCTGACACCTGATACGCAGTATTTT
clone_size: -; j_call: TRBJ1-6; d_call: -; v_call: TRBV27; cdr3_aa: CASSLRVNSPLHF; cdr3_nt: TGTGCCAGCAGTTTGCGGGTAAATTCACCCCTCCACTTT
clone_size: -; j_call: TRBJ1-2; d_call: TRBD1; v_call: TRBV2; cdr3_aa: CASTPRGPGVNYGYTF; cdr3_nt: TGTGCCAGCACCCCAAGGGGGCCGGGGGTGAACTATGGCTACACCTTC
clone_size: -; j_call: TRBJ1-1; d_call: TRBD1; v_call: TRBV5-4; cdr3_aa: CASSLGTGQSNTEAFF; cdr3_nt: TGTGCCAGCAGCTTGGGGACGGGACAGTCGAACACTGAAGCTTTCTTT
clone_size: -; j_call: TRBJ1-6; d_call: -; v_call: TRBV4-3; cdr3_aa: CASSQGGLGNSPLHF; cdr3_nt: TGCGCCAGCAGCCAAGGGGGACTGGGAAATTCACCCCTCCACTTT
clone_size: -; j_call: TRBJ1-3; d_call: -; v_call: TRBV19; cdr3_aa: CASSNTISGNTIYF; cdr3_nt: TGTGCCAGTAGTAACACCATCTCTGGAAACACCATATATTTT
clone_size: -; j_call: TRBJ2-5; d_call: TRBD2; v_call: TRBV29-1; cdr3_aa: CSVRTLGGGDLETQYF; cdr3_nt: TGCAGCGTCCGCACGTTGGGCGGGGGGGATTTAGAGACCCAGTACTTC
clone_size: once; j_call: TRBJ2-2; d_call: TRBD2; v_call: TRBV5-1; cdr3_aa: CASSSLLAGGTTGELFF; cdr3_nt: TGCGCCAGCAGCTCCCTTCTAGCGGGGGGTACTACCGGGGAGCTGTTTTTT
clone_size: -; j_call: TRBJ1-6; d_call: -; v_call: TRBV30; cdr3_aa: CAWGPDSPSSYNSPLHF; cdr3_nt: TGTGCCTGGGGGCCCGACAGCCCCAGCTCCTATAATTCACCCCTCCACTTT
clone_size: -; j_call: TRBJ1-6; d_call: TRBD1; v_call: TRBV30; cdr3_aa: CAWSATGPNSPLHF; cdr3_nt: TGTGCCTGGAGTGCGACAGGGCCTAATTCACCCCTCCACTTT
clone_size: -; j_call: TRBJ1-1; d_call: TRBD1; v_call: TRBV6-4; cdr3_aa: CASSDSGTGDTEAFF; cdr3_nt: TGTGCCAGCAGTGACTCCGGGACAGGGGACACTGAAGCTTTCTTT
clone_size: -; j_call: TRBJ1-1; d_call: -; v_call: TRBV12-3/TRBV12-4; cdr3_aa: CASSVHGGGAFF; cdr3_nt: TGTGCCAGCAGTGTTCATGGGGGAGGAGCTTTCTTT
clone_size: -; j_call: TRBJ2-2; d_call: -; v_call: TRBV30; cdr3_aa: CAWSVTGHRELFF; cdr3_nt: TGTGCCTGGAGTGTGACGGGTCACCGGGAGCTGTTTTTT
clone_size: -; j_call: TRBJ2-7; d_call: -; v_call: TRBV15; cdr3_aa: CATSRDRQGEQYF; cdr3_nt: TGTGCCACCAGCAGAGATCGTCAGGGCGAGCAGTACTTC
clone_size: few; j_call: TRBJ2-2; d_call: -; v_call: TRBV14; cdr3_aa: CASSPLFRVDTGELFF; cdr3_nt: TGTGCCAGCAGCCCACTCTTCAGGGTAGACACCGGGGAGCTGTTTTTT
clone_size: -; j_call: TRBJ1-3; d_call: TRBD1; v_call: TRBV4-1; cdr3_aa: CASSQGTAPNNIYF; cdr3_nt: TGCGCCAGCAGCCAGGGGACAGCGCCAAACAACATATATTTT
clone_size: -; j_call: TRBJ1-4; d_call: -; v_call: TRBV9; cdr3_aa: CASSVAGGTNEKLFF; cdr3_nt: TGTGCCAGCAGCGTAGCGGGGGGAACTAATGAAAAACTGTTTTTT
clone_size: -; j_call: TRBJ2-7; d_call: -; v_call: TRBV5-1; cdr3_aa: CASSLPGRPSYEQYF; cdr3_nt: TGCGCCAGCAGCTTGCCGGGTCGGCCTTCCTACGAGCAGTACTTC
clone_size: -; j_call: TRBJ2-5; d_call: TRBD1; v_call: TRBV24-1; cdr3_aa: CATSDSTGNNWETQYF; cdr3_nt: TGTGCCACCAGTGACTCGACAGGGAACAATTGGGAGACCCAGTACTTC
clone_size: -; j_call: TRBJ1-1; d_call: -; v_call: TRBV19; cdr3_aa: CASSLQKTVNTEAFF; cdr3_nt: TGTGCCAGTAGTCTTCAAAAGACAGTGAACACTGAAGCTTTCTTT
clone_size: -; j_call: TRBJ1-1; d_call: TRBD1; v_call: TRBV5-1; cdr3_aa: CASRGTGMNTEAFF; cdr3_nt: TGCGCCAGCCGGGGGACAGGGATGAACACTGAAGCTTTCTTT
clone_size: -; j_call: TRBJ1-2; d_call: -; v_call: TRBV11-2; cdr3_aa: CASRHLTEDYGYTF; cdr3_nt: TGTGCCAGCCGTCACCTTACAGAAGACTATGGCTACACCTTC
clone_size: -; j_call: TRBJ1-6; d_call: -; v_call: TRBV7-6; cdr3_aa: CASSLGGGYNSPLHF; cdr3_nt: TGTGCCAGCAGCTTAGGCGGAGGGTATAATTCACCCCTCCACTTT